These 16 T cell receptor beta chains originate from one sample sequenced in a study of cytomegalovirus exposure and HLA in healthy donors. The PCR was carried out with 60 Vbeta primers and 13 Jbeta primers. The repertoire was sequenced with immunoSEQ multiplex PCR; TCRdb's copy has only in-frame clones and lacks some. The sample includes roughly 70,000 clones. What was sequenced was PBMCs. The receptor set was obtained from a man between 40 and 49 years old in good health and CMV-seronegative.

The chain is built from TRBV7-8 and TRBJ1-5, with D possibly TRBD1 on 5 matching bases. The V end was cut by 2 bases, the J end by 0 bases, with 11 bases between. CDR1 and CDR2 (germline): SGHVS, FQNEAQ. This CDR3 spans 16 amino acids. In DNA, the CDR3 is TGTGCCAGCAGCTTAAGATCCGACAGTAGCAATCAGCCCCAGCATTTT. Translating gives CASSLRSDSSNQPQHF.

CDR3 coding DNA: TGTGCCAGCAGTGGCAGAAATGAGCAGTTCTTC. Its protein product is CASSGRNEQFF. The chain combines TRBV6-5 with TRBJ2-1, with D uncertain. Trimming removed 5 bases at V and 7 bases at J, with 6 bases between. The CDR3 is 11 residues long. Germline V gene lookup returns CDR1 MNHEY and CDR2 SVGAGI.

The chain links TRBV5-1 to TRBJ2-1; perhaps TRBD2 as D (6 bases). This CDR3 region has 14 residues. Germline V gene lookup returns CDR1 SGHRS and CDR2 YFSETQ. V lost 2 bases and J lost 1, with 7 bases in between. CDR3 sequence (DNA): TGCGCCAGCAGCTTCGCGGGGTCCTACAATGAGCAGTTCTTC. This codes for CASSFAGSYNEQFF.

The chain combines TRBV10-1 with TRBJ2-2; D is unclear. The CDR3 is 12 amino acids. V lost 6 bases to trimming and J lost 2 bases, with 4 bases between them. Germline V gives CDR1 WNHNN, CDR2 SYGVQD (reference sequence). CDR3 in DNA: TGCGCCAGCAGCCCTAACACCGGGGAGCTGTTTTTT. Translating gives CASSPNTGELFF.

The chain carries TRBV4-1 and TRBJ1-2; possibly TRBD1 for D (6 bases). V lost 3 bases and J lost 4, with 12 bases in between. Germline values: CDR1 MGHRA, CDR2 YSYEKL. This CDR3 is 14 amino acids long. CDR3 nucleotide sequence: TGCGCCAGCAGCCACCCAGGGGTCTCCTATGGCTACACCTTC. Translating gives CASSHPGVSYGYTF.

The DNA for the CDR3 is TGCGCCAGCAGCTTGGCGGGGGACAGGGCGATCTATGAGCAGTTCTTC. It translates to CASSLAGDRAIYEQFF. The chain is built from TRBV5-1 and TRBJ2-1; TRBD1 agrees at 9 bases. Unmatched junction bases numbered 9, after V lost 0 bases and J lost 8 bases. The CDR3 sequence is 16 residues long. Germline V gene sequence: CDR1 SGHRS, CDR2 YFSETQ.

This chain connects TRBV2 to TRBJ2-7; 7 bases match TRBD1. The V segment lost 8 bases and the J segment 3 bases; nucleotides outside the gene matches: 4. Germline lookup yields CDR1 SNHLY and CDR2 FYNNEI. The CDR3 is 12 residues long. CDR3 loop: CASDRELYEQYF. The CDR3 DNA reads TGTGCCAGCGACAGGGAACTCTACGAGCAGTACTTC.

About this clone itself: The sample carries other DNA sequences with the same CDR3. V usage is TRBV27 and J usage is TRBJ1-5; the match to TRBD1 covers 7 bases. CDR1 is MNHEY and CDR2 is SMNVEV in the germline V gene (reference sequence). Trimming removed 3 bases from V and 6 bases from J; junction bases left unmatched: 2. The CDR3 has 13 amino acids. This CDR3 is CASSFDRVQPQHF. CDR3 nucleotide sequence: TGTGCCAGCAGTTTTGACAGGGTTCAGCCCCAGCATTTT.

The chain couples TRBV29-1 to TRBJ2-1; TRBD1 matches at 7 bases. The CDR3 runs to 13 residues. Germline CDR1 SQVTM, CDR2 ANQGSEA. V was pared by 7 bases and J by 0 bases, with 3 bases of the junction left unmatched. The CDR3 sequence is CSAGQSSYNEQFF. CDR3 DNA sequence: TGCAGCGCGGGACAGAGCTCCTACAATGAGCAGTTCTTC.

The gene calls are TRBV13 and TRBJ1-3, with D unclear. This CDR3 spans 13 amino acids. CDR1 is PRHDT, CDR2 FYEKMQ, per germline (reference sequence). V dropped 3 bases and J dropped 4 bases, with 7 bases sitting between them. The CDR3 loop reads CASSLAAGNTIYF. The CDR3 DNA sequence: TGTGCCAGCAGCTTGGCGGCGGGAAACACCATATATTTT.

The chain employs TRBV5-6 and TRBJ2-5, with D maybe TRBD2 (5 bases). V lost 0 bases, J lost 5 bases, and 8 bases lay in between. The CDR3 totals 13 residues. Germline CDR1 is SGHDT and CDR2 is YYEEEE. In nucleotides, the CDR3 is TGTGCCAGCAGCTTGGGAGGGATCGAGACCCAGTACTTC. It yields the protein CASSLGGIETQYF.

The CDR3 loop reads CASQGVGHTEAFF. The CDR3 DNA follows: TGTGCCTCCCAAGGTGTGGGGCACACTGAAGCTTTCTTT. This chain connects TRBV2 to TRBJ1-1; weak D call: TRBD1 (5 bases). Germline values: CDR1 SNHLY, CDR2 FYNNEI. The CDR3 runs 13 residues. V lost 11 bases to trimming and J lost 3 bases, with 16 bases between them.

The chain recombines TRBV15 with TRBJ1-3, with D perhaps matching TRBD1 (5 bases). CDR1 and CDR2 (germline): LNHNV, YYDKDF (reference sequence). The V and J ends lost 9 bases and 8 bases respectively, with 26 bases between them. This CDR3 spans 16 amino acids. The CDR3 coding sequence is TGTGCCACAGGGGAGGGATACGGACGACCGGGGGACACCATATATTTT. Its protein product is CATGEGYGRPGDTIYF.

The genes are TRBV5-1 and TRBJ1-2; TRBD1 aligns across 8 bases. Germline lookup yields CDR1 SGHRS and CDR2 YFSETQ. This CDR3 spans 13 amino acids. J was trimmed by 3 bases and V by 5 bases; bases with no gene match: 3. The CDR3 DNA reads as TGCGCCAGCAGTTCGACAGGGGACTATGGCTACACCTTC. The encoded protein is CASSSTGDYGYTF.

V usage is TRBV20-1 and J usage is TRBJ2-7; tentatively, D is TRBD1 or TRBD2 (5 bases each). Germline CDR1 and CDR2: DFQATT and SNEGSKA (reference sequence). CDR3 length equals 11 residues. Trimming left V 5 bases short and J 4 bases short, with 9 bases between. This chain's CDR3 is CSARGAYEQYF. The CDR3 DNA follows: TGCAGTGCTCGAGGGGCGTACGAGCAGTACTTC.

The chain's CDR3 is CASSEGQGEAFF. CDR3 nucleotide sequence: TGTGCCAGCAGTGAAGGGCAGGGTGAAGCTTTCTTT. The chain links TRBV6-1 to TRBJ1-1, with a possible D match to TRBD1 (5 bases). Trimming removed 1 base at V and 7 bases at J, with 7 bases between. This CDR3 has 12 amino acids. Germline lookup yields CDR1 MNHNS and CDR2 SASEGT.